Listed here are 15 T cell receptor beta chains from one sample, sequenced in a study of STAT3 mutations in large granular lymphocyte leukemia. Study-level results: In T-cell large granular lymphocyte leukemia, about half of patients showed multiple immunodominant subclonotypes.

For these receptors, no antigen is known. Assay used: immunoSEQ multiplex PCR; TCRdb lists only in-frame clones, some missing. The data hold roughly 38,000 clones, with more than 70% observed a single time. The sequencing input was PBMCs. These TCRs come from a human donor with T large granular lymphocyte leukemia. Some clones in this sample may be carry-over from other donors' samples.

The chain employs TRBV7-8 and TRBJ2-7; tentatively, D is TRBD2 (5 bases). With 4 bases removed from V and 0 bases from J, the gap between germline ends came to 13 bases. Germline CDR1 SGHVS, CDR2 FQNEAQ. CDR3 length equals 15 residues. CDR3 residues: CASSSGPGGSYEQYF. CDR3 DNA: TGTGCCAGCAGCTCTGGCCCCGGAGGCTCCTACGAGCAGTACTTC.

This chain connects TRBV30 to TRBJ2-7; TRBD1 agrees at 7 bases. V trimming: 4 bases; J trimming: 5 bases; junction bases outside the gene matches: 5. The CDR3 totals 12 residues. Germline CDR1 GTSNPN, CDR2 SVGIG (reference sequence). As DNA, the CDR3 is TGTGCCTGGACGAGAGGGGGCGACGAGCAGTACTTC. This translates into CAWTRGGDEQYF.

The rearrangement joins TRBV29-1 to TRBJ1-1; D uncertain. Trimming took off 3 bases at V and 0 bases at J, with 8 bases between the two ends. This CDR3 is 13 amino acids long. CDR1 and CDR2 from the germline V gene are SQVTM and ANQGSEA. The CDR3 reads CSVDNHMNTEAFF. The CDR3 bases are TGCAGCGTTGATAACCACATGAACACTGAAGCTTTCTTT.

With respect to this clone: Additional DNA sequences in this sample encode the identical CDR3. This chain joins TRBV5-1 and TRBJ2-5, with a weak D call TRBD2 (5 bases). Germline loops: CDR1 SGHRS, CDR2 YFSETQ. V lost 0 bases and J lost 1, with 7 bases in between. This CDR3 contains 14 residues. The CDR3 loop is CASSLAGSQETQYF. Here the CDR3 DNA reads TGCGCCAGCAGCTTGGCGGGGTCCCAAGAGACCCAGTACTTC.

Here the CDR3 reads CASSQEINEKLFF. The CDR3 DNA follows: TGCGCCAGCAGCCAAGAGATAAATGAAAAACTGTTTTTT. The chain uses TRBV4-1 and TRBJ1-4; D is ambiguous. The CDR3 totals 13 residues. V lost 0 bases and J lost 5, with 4 bases in between. In germline, CDR1 is MGHRA, CDR2 YSYEKL.

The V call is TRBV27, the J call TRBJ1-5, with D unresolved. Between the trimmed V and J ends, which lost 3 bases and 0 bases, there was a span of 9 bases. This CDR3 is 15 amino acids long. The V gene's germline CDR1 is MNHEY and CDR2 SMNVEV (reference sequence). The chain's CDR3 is CASSFAGYSNQPQHF. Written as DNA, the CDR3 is TGTGCCAGCAGTTTCGCGGGATATAGCAATCAGCCCCAGCATTTT.

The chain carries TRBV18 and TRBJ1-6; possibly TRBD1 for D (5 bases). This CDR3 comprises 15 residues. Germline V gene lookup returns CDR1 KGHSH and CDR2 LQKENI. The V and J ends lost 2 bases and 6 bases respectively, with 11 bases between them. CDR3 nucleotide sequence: TGTGCCAGCTCACCAGTTTACGACAGTAATTCACCCCTCCACTTT. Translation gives CASSPVYDSNSPLHF.

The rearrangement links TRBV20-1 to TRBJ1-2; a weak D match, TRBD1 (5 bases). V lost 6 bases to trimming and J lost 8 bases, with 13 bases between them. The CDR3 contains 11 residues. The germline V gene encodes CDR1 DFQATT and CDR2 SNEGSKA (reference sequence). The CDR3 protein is CSAEDMRGYTF. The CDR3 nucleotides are TGCAGTGCCGAGGACATGAGGGGCTACACCTTC.

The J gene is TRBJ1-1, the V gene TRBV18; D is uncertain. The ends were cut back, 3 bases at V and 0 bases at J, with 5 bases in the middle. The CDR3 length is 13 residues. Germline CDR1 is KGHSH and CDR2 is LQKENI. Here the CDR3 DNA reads TGTGCCAGCTCACCCCTCCTGAACACTGAAGCTTTCTTT. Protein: CASSPLLNTEAFF.

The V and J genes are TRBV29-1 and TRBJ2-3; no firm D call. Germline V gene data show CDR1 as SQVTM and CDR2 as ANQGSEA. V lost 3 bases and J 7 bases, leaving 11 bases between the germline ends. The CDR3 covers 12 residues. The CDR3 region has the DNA TGCAGCGTTGATATCCAAGGAAATACGCAGTATTTT. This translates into CSVDIQGNTQYF.

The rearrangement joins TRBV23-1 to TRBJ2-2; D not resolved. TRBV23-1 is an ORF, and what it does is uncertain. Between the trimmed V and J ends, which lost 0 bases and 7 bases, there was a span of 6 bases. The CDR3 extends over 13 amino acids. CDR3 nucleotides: TGCGCCAGCAGTCAATCAAAGAGCGGGGAGCTGTTTTTT. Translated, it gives CASSQSKSGELFF.

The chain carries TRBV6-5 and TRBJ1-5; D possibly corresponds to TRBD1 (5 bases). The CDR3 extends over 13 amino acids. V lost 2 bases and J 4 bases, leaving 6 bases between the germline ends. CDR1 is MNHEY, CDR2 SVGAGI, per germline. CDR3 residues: CASSYGANQPQHF. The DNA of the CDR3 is TGTGCCAGCAGTTACGGGGCGAATCAGCCCCAGCATTTT.

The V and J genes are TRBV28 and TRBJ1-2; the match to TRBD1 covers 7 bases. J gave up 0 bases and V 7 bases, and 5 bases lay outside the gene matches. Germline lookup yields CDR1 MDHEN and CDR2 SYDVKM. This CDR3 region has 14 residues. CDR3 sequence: CASTRDRANYGYTF. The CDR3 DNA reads TGTGCCAGCACGCGAGACAGGGCTAACTATGGCTACACCTTC.

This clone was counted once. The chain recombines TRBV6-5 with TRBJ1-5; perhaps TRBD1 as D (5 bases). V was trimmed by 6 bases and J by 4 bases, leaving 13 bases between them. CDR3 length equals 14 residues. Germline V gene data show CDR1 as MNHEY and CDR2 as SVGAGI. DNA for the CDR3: TGTGCCAGCAGGAGCACAGGTCGAAATCAGCCCCAGCATTTT. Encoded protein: CASRSTGRNQPQHF.

The CDR3 region has the DNA TGTGCCACCTTAGACAGACTCTATGGCTACACCTTC. This encodes CATLDRLYGYTF. The chain joins TRBV2 to TRBJ1-2; perhaps TRBD1 as D (5 bases). The CDR3 has 12 residues. The V end was cut by 10 bases, the J end by 4 bases, with 13 bases between. Germline V gene sequence: CDR1 SNHLY, CDR2 FYNNEI.